The 10 T cell receptor beta chains reported below all come from one sample, sequenced in a study of graft-versus-host responses after intestinal transplantation. Plating of around 200,000 CFSE-labeled responder cells was done together with around 200,000 irradiated, violet-dye-labeled stimulator cells. Data came from immunoSEQ multiplex PCR; TCRdb stores just in-frame clones and leaves some out. The sample has about 9,700 clones; around a third are singletons. The source material was alloreactive CD8+ T cells from a mixed lymphocyte reaction culture, sampled before intestinal transplant. This sample's subset: CFSE-low proliferating T cells sorted from roughly 6-day pre-transplant mixed lymphocyte reaction (GvH or HvG direction). These receptors were taken from a human patient who received an intestinal transplant.

This chain connects TRBV6-1 to TRBJ2-3, with 8 bases matching TRBD2. V shed 5 bases and J 4 bases; nucleotides not matched to a gene: 8. This CDR3 spans 15 amino acids. Germline V gene data show CDR1 as MNHNS and CDR2 as SASEGT. The CDR3 DNA reads as TGTGCCAGCAGTAAAAACGGGGGGGCAGCAGATACGCAGTATTTT. Its translation is CASSKNGGAADTQYF.

This clone occurred a few times. This chain links TRBV9 with TRBJ1-2; tentative D call: TRBD1 (6 bases). This CDR3 region has 18 residues. Germline lookup yields CDR1 SGDLS and CDR2 YYNGEE. V gave up 3 bases and J gave up 1 base, with 22 bases separating them. The CDR3 DNA sequence: TGTGCCAGCAGCGCTAGCGGAGGGGGGGGAGGGTTTAACTATGGCTACACCTTC. Its translation is CASSASGGGGGFNYGYTF.

The chain recombines TRBV4-2 with TRBJ2-3; TRBD1 aligns across 7 bases. CDR3 length: 16 residues. The V and J ends lost 1 base and 2 bases, in that order; junction bases with no gene match: 6. Germline V gene lookup returns CDR1 LGHNA and CDR2 YNFKEQ. CDR3 bases: TGTGCCAGCAGCCAAGGAAGAAGGGGGCTCACAGATACGCAGTATTTT. It codes for CASSQGRRGLTDTQYF.

This clone is medium-sized in the sample. The chain has TRBV28 and TRBJ1-2; the D gene is possibly TRBD1 (5 bases). Germline lookup yields CDR1 MDHEN and CDR2 SYDVKM. V was shortened by 0 bases and J by 6 bases, with 11 bases between the two germline ends. This CDR3 comprises 14 residues. The CDR3 here is CASSLWRDRDGYTF. CDR3 bases: TGTGCCAGCAGTTTATGGCGAGACAGAGATGGCTACACCTTC.

This rearrangement joins TRBV18 to TRBJ2-1; possibly TRBD1 for D (5 bases). The length of the CDR3 is 13 residues. CDR1 and CDR2 (germline): KGHSH, LQKENI. The V end lost 6 bases, the J end lost 8 bases, and 14 bases lay between the germline ends. Written as DNA, the CDR3 is TGTGCCAGCTCCCCCAGCAGGGTGGATGAGCAGTTCTTC. This sequence encodes CASSPSRVDEQFF.

V usage is TRBV30 and J usage is TRBJ2-3; 11 bases line up with TRBD2. Losses at the gene ends were 4 bases for V and 4 bases for J; bases not matched to a gene: 4. The CDR3 contains 14 residues. The V gene's germline CDR1 is GTSNPN and CDR2 SVGIG (reference sequence). CDR3: CAWNLAGGPDTQYF. The CDR3 DNA sequence: TGTGCCTGGAATTTAGCGGGGGGGCCAGATACGCAGTATTTT.

V and J are TRBV30 and TRBJ1-3, with 8 bases lining up with TRBD1. Germline V gives CDR1 GTSNPN, CDR2 SVGIG (reference sequence). The CDR3 loop spans 16 amino acids. V trimming: 0 bases; J trimming: 0 bases; junction bases outside the gene matches: 4. CDR3 bases: TGTGCCTGGAGTGTTCAGGGGGCTCCCTCTGGAAACACCATATATTTT. It yields the protein CAWSVQGAPSGNTIYF. The full variable domain, in which reference TRBV30 and TRBJ1-3 provide the parts outside the CDR3, is SQTIHQWPATLVQPVGSPLSLECTVEGTSNPNLYWYRQAAGRGLQLLFYSVGIGQISSEVPQNLSASRPQDRQFILSSKKLLLSDSGFYLCAWSVQGAPSGNTIYFGEGSWLTVV.

This clone has more than one count but fewer than ten. The genes are TRBV7-9 and TRBJ2-1, with TRBD1 as a possible D gene (5 bases). CDR3 size: 15 residues. Trimming took off 2 bases at V and 3 bases at J, with 11 bases between the two ends. Looked up from germline, CDR1 is SEHNR and CDR2 is FQNEAQ (reference sequence). The CDR3 loop reads CASSLQDTFYNEQFF. The CDR3 nucleotides read TGTGCCAGCAGCTTACAGGACACCTTCTACAATGAGCAGTTCTTC.

The chain uses TRBV9 and TRBJ1-1, with 7 bases that match TRBD1. V was clipped by 0 bases and J by 8 bases; unmatched bases: 4. CDR1 is SGDLS, CDR2 YYNGEE, per germline. The CDR3 sequence is 13 residues long. The CDR3 DNA is TGTGCCAGCAGCGTAGCGACCAGGGGGGAAGCTTTCTTT. It encodes CASSVATRGEAFF.

This clone appeared once. This sequence joins TRBV6-4 and TRBJ2-1; 9 nucleotides line up with TRBD1. CDR1 is MRHNA, CDR2 SNTAGT, per germline. The CDR3 covers 14 residues. The trim removed 4 bases at V and 2 bases at J, leaving 0 bases unmatched. The CDR3 DNA reads TGTGCCAGCAGTGGGGACAGGGCCTACAATGAGCAGTTCTTC. This codes for CASSGDRAYNEQFF.